This T cell receptor beta chain was sequenced for a study of cytomegalovirus exposure and HLA in healthy donors (dated by TCRdb to 2016 to 2017). Turning to the overall study: An earlier analysis of approximately 640 of the donors reported 250 to 300 Gb of sequence data and 117 million unique TCR beta sequences from some 180 million T cells. HLA typing covered class I and class II loci at four-digit resolution. In addition to the first cohort of roughly 700 subjects, a separate validation cohort of 100 to 150 different subjects was used. Using immunosequencing, the study profiled T cell repertoires from around 670 subjects and related those repertoires to cytomegalovirus serostatus. About five DR-DQ haplotypes were treated as single units for association and clustering because of strong linkage in the cohort. All discovery cohort repertoires had been generated on a single sequencing platform. Typing coverage differed by locus: A, B, C, DRB1 and DQB1 were typed in about 629-640 donors, DQA1 in approximately 520, DPA1 in approximately 600, and DPB1 in just under 490. Across about 370 genotyped donors of the cohort, an average of about 250,000 unique TCR beta nucleotide sequences per donor were sequenced, and roughly a sixth of those sequences were non-productive. Of the 300 to 400 genotyped donors, around 81% fell in the genetic ancestry cluster associated with self-reported Caucasian donors. About 300 gigabases of sequencing data and 80 million or so unique TCR sequences were included in an early release covering about 700 HLA-typed donors. An earlier analysis of roughly 580 of the donors used high-throughput TCR beta sequencing to judge whether each TCR beta V gene segment behaved as functional or pseudogenic. Donor age, sex, ethnicity and CMV serostatus were collected together with the repertoire data. A later analysis re-examined previously published TCR beta repertoires from around 670 donors and added high-resolution HLA genotyping to investigate patterns of TCR occurrence. The aim of the study was to test whether cataloging public T cell receptors could identify signatures of past pathogen exposure. Rather than using new phenotypic data, the later analysis identified candidate immune exposures from TCR beta sequences and from how often those sequences occurred across donors. In a later genetic analysis, genome-wide SNP genotypes for about three fifths of the 666 donors were used, and that subset was treated as a discovery cohort. High-throughput TCR immunosequencing, statistical association of individual TCRs with disease status, and machine learning were combined to predict cytomegalovirus infection status. On the study overall, not on this receptor specifically: At a false discovery rate of 0.05, a later analysis linked 16,951 TCR beta sequences to specific HLA alleles. A further reported finding was that TCR beta sequences accurately predicted the HLA-A and HLA-B alleles for most subjects in the first cohort. Immune exposure information for the cohort was limited to CMV serostatus. A group of highly shared sequence variants was considered likely to be a technical artifact of the sequencing pipeline. The study gave a list of over 150 TCR beta chains associated with cytomegalovirus. When HLA alleles, especially DR and DQ, strongly co-occurred, TCR associations were difficult to assign to individual alleles. In a later analysis, HLA-associated TCR beta chains were found to be more clonally expanded and to have lower generation probabilities than equally common non-associated chains. An association between a missense DCLRE1C variant and V-gene and J-gene trimming of TCR beta chains was found in a later genetic analysis and replicated in an independent cohort. In a later genetic analysis, fewer N-insertions in productive TCRs were reported among donors in an Asian-associated ancestry cluster than the roughly 700-donor mean. Most TCR sequences were observed very rarely across donors, whereas some public TCRs were present in many individuals. Because some donors lacked HLA typing at each locus, the association tests relied only on the typed subset. The earlier analysis of some 560 of the donors excluded roughly 17 rarely observed V segments, including chromosome 9 orphons, because counts were too low. Correlated functional status among segregating V segments might be attributable to linkage disequilibrium, but an unknown experimental factor could not be ruled out. The classifier was reported to diagnose cytomegalovirus status with high specificity and sensitivity in both the original and validation cohorts. Broadly in line with IMGT annotations, most TCR beta V segments showed up in productive rearrangements about 90% or about 30% of the time in an earlier analysis of some 590 of the donors. Several of the top co-occurrence clusters appeared to be linked to parvovirus B19, influenza, CMV and Epstein-Barr virus, according to a later analysis. In a later analysis, the rate of TCR association differed among HLA loci, with DRB1 alleles having the most associated TCRs and HLA-C alleles having the fewest. A later analysis found that most CMV-associated TCR beta chains appeared HLA-restricted, with HLA associations seemingly driven largely by CMV exposure. According to the authors, the approach could potentially be generalized to other disease states and immunological phenotypes. Sequencing depth was assumed to be roughly uniform across donors in the presence/absence analyses, though that assumption may not hold. A few of the identified cytomegalovirus-associated TCR beta chains were confirmed in vitro to be specific for cytomegalovirus antigens. Some IMGT-functional V segments, including TRBV6-2 and TRBV6-3, could not be told apart with the 87-base-pair reads, so those segments were excluded. This cohort had only TCR beta chains sequenced, and the lack of alpha or paired-chain data limited which features could be detected.

In total, roughly 670 healthy bone marrow donors made up the cohort. All cohort members were sampled while nominally healthy, although unrecorded immune exposures were likely present. The donor was CMV seronegative and was included in the group of a few hundred seronegative cohort members. A peripheral blood sample was provided by each donor, and peripheral blood mononuclear cells were used for TCR beta sequencing. Genomic DNA extraction from the blood cell samples was performed with the Qiagen DNeasy Blood Extraction Kit. Library preparation employed the immunoSEQ multiplex PCR assay. For the multiplex PCR, a mixture combining 60 forward primers for TCR Vbeta segments and 13 reverse primers for TCR Jbeta segments was used. A multiplex PCR assay on genomic DNA amplified the CDR3 region of rearranged TCR beta genes. Amplified TCR beta libraries were sequenced as 87-base-pair reads on the Illumina HiSeq System. The paper's processing steps were these. A later analysis tallied about 77 million unique TCR beta chains across the 650 to 750 repertoires, and approximately 12 million of those chains were shared by two or more donors. A nearest-neighbor algorithm error-corrected the raw reads and collapsed the reads into unique sequences, merging closely related sequences to remove PCR and sequencing errors. CDR3 sequences were aligned to IMGT reference sequences to assign V, D and J gene segments. For a sequence to be retained, a match of at least six nucleotides to both a V gene segment and a J gene segment was required. A rearrangement counted as productive if the CDR3 had no stop codons and remained in frame with V and J, and every other rearrangement counted as non-productive. CDR3 was defined according to IMGT convention as the region running from the second conserved V-encoded cysteine to the conserved J-encoded phenylalanine. In an earlier analysis of 500 to 650 of the donors, sequences lacking an unambiguous match to a single V gene segment were excluded. In an earlier analysis of roughly 500 of the donors, V segments were called functional above 56.7% productive rearrangements and were called segregating when the between-donor standard deviation exceeded 5%. A statistical classification framework was built to diagnose cytomegalovirus status from the catalog of TCR beta chain sequences. In a later analysis, V and J genes were assigned by comparing TCR nucleotide sequences against IMGT/GENE-DB human TR gene sequences. The TCRdist pipeline was used in a later analysis to assign CDR3 sequences and most-parsimonious VDJ recombination scenarios. In a later analysis, every TCR beta chain was defined by the combination of its CDR3 amino acid sequence and its V-gene family, and reads without a unique V-gene family were dropped. A later analysis removed 600 or so highly shared, low-generation-probability nucleotide sequences to deal with suspected cross-contamination and a sequencing artifact. In a later analysis, a clonal expansion index for each public chain was calculated from normalized within-repertoire ranks of inferred template counts. A later analysis computed generation probabilities with a VDJ recombination model fitted to out-of-frame rearrangements, and checked the results against IGoR. In a later analysis, TCR-TCR, TCR-HLA and TCR-CMV co-occurrence was scored with hypergeometric tests, and a repertoire-size bias correction was applied to TCR pairs. In a later analysis, false discovery rates were estimated by permuting HLA or CMV assignments 20 times. In a later analysis, co-occurring TCRs were grouped using DBSCAN, with TCRdist sequence similarity added in when clustering inside HLA-allele-positive subsets. Co-occurrence clustering excluded repertoires with fewer than 30,000 or more than 120,000 public chains, plus five with anomalous nucleotide sharing. TCRdb retrieved this table from immuneACCESS and kept in-frame rearrangements only. Not all clones are present; in checked studies, unresolved V genes account for under half, and no reason is known for the remainder. V, J and clone size are those of that table, while D and trimming were read from the DNA. A total of more than 95,000 clones appear in this sample, about 82% of them only once. 1.5% to 2.5% of the sample rests with the top ten.

V drops 3 bases and J drops 2 bases, leaving 8 bases in between. The germline V gene specifies SGHRS as CDR1 and YFSETQ as CDR2. The CDR3, cysteine through phenylalanine, is 13 amino acids long. The retained sequence is limited to the CDR3, 39 bases, with the frame set at the first base. Concerning this clone: Its antigen specificity is not known. No much larger clone exists at a distance of one base, and base qualities are not known.

The sequence joins TRBV5-1 to TRBJ2-5; TRBD2 could be the D gene, as 5 bases match. The clonotype originates from a man in his fifties in good health and CMV-seronegative. The sequenced sample consisted of PBMCs. Here the CDR3 is given as CASSSGEQETQYF. In nucleotide form, the sequence is TGCGCCAGCAGCTCCGGGGAACAAGAGACCCAGTACTTC. The CDR3 plus the reference TRBV5-1 and TRBJ2-5 genes for the other parts give the full variable domain: KAGVTQTPRYLIKTRGQQVTLSCSPISGHRSVSWYQQTPGQGLQFLFEYFSETQRNKGNFPGRFSGRQFSNSRSEMNVSTLELGDSALYLCASSSGEQETQYFGPGTRLLVL.